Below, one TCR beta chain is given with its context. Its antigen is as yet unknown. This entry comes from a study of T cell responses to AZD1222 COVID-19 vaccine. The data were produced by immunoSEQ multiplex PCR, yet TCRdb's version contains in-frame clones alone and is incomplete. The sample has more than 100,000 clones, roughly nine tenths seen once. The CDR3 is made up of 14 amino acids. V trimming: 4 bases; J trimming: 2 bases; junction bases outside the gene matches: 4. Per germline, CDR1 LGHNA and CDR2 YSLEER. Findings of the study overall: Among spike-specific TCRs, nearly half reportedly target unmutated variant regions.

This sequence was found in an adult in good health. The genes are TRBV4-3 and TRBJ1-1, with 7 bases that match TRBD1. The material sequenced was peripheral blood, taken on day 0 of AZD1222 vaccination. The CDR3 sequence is CASSPGTENTEAFF. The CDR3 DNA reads TGCGCCAGCAGCCCGGGGACAGAAAACACTGAAGCTTTCTTT.